This T cell receptor (beta chain) was sequenced for a study of T cells in Graves' hyperthyroidism and ophthalmopathy (dated by TCRdb to between 2018 and 2020). Regarding the complete study: Peripheral blood samples were taken at initial diagnosis, before any treatment was given. To identify TCR V-J signatures that set the groups apart, the researchers used a discovery cohort of 100 or so patients, made up of fewer than 50 with Graves' ophthalmopathy and about 60 with stable Graves' hyperthyroidism. An independent validation cohort of 18 to 20 hyperthyroidism patients and about 15 patients who later progressed to ophthalmopathy tested prospective prediction of ophthalmopathy. The 75 to 100 discovery patients were divided at random into training and test sets in a 7:3 ratio. In several Graves' hyperthyroidism patients, the study also compared T-cell repertoires from thyroid tissue with T-cell repertoires from blood. Following sampling, methimazole starting at 30 mg daily was given to hyperthyroidism patients, and high-dose intravenous methylprednisolone was given to ophthalmopathy patients. The paper reports TCR Vbeta CDR3 sequencing of roughly 140 peripheral blood samples: approximately 41 ophthalmopathy, about 75 hyperthyroidism and approximately 17 progressor patients. Study-level results and caveats: A 13 V-J signature model separated ophthalmopathy from stable hyperthyroidism, with 87.88% sensitivity and about 81% specificity in cross-validation and 80%/75% in testing. Blood samples also contained most of the expanded thyroid clonotypes (frequency above 0.001), which suggests that blood repertoires may reflect thyroid immune responses. No statistical method was used to set the sample size in advance, and investigators knew the group allocation. In validation, the model predicted progression to ophthalmopathy a median of 6.5 months before onset, with roughly 70% sensitivity and about 72% specificity.

Taken from the germline V gene, the CDR1 and CDR2 loops are SNHLY and FYNNEI. The CDR3, cysteine through phenylalanine, is 16 amino acids long. Kept here is only the CDR3 DNA, which spans 48 bases and is read in frame from base 1. V is shortened by 6 bases, J by 10 bases, and the region joining them spans 26 bases. TCR beta CDR3 regions were amplified from RNA transcripts. The TCR CDR3 was subjected to a first round of RT-PCR using the HTBI primer set and the Qiagen OneStep RT-PCR kit. Libraries were constructed in a second round of multiplex PCR, after which size selection and purification were performed. The libraries were sequenced on an Illumina HiSeq2000 using paired-end 100 bp reads. Per the source publication's procedure: SOAPnuke was used to process the raw data, with reads discarded if the reads contained adapters or uncalled bases, had a mean Phred below 15, or lacked an exact constant-primer or identifier match. High-quality paired reads were merged using COPE v1.2.5, and each unique nucleotide sequence was defined as a clonotype. Clonotypes were aligned to IMGT TRBV, TRBD and TRBJ reference segments using MiTCR v1.1. Analysis was restricted to V-J combinations with a frequency above 0.0001, which covered over 98% of repertoires. A TCS score was defined as the ratio of F50 (clonal expansion) to E x V (chaos), with BLOSUM62-based TCRdist applied between CDR3 peptides within each V-J. Welch's t-statistics and random forest reduced some 510 V-J features to 13, which were used in a naive Bayes classifier (R e1071). The similarity between thyroid and blood repertoires was quantified using the Morisita-Horn index. TCRdb reprocessed the public reads (quality trimming at Q25 with fastp, clone calling with MiXCR) and kept in-frame beta chains. Each CDR3 protein appears once, grouped with its most common genes and DNA. TCRdb, not the authors, supplied the V and J calls. The sample table holds over 700,000 distinct CDR3 sequences, of which approximately 40% were seen once. Around 10% of the sample rests with the top ten.

A patient counted as having stable Graves' hyperthyroidism if no progression to ophthalmopathy occurred over 18 months of follow-up. Hyperthyroidism patients were newly diagnosed, had a disease duration of under 2 months, and were aged 18 to 65 years. Patients with uncontrolled infections, other autoimmune diseases, pregnancy or lactation were excluded. Clinical symptoms, serum thyroxine and TRAb, thyroid ultrasound, and orbital computed tomography formed the basis for the diagnoses. PBMCs were isolated from approximately 10 ml of fresh peripheral blood by Ficoll-Paque density gradient centrifugation. Total RNA was extracted with Trizol reagent, and quality was checked on an Agilent 2100 Bioanalyzer. Notes on this clonotype: Its binding antigen is unknown. No much larger clone exists at a distance of one base, and base qualities are not known.

Sequences were obtained from blood. The source is a man aged 18 to 30 with Graves' hyperthyroidism. In this chain, TRBV2 is recombined with TRBJ2-3, with the D gene too uncertain to name. The nucleotide sequence reads TGTGCCAGCAGCGGTTATACCCCCCTTCTCCAAGACGCGCAGTATTTT. Its protein product is CASSGYTPLLQDAQYF.